This is a list of T cell receptor beta chains from one sample in a study of monozygotic twins with inflammatory bowel disease. TCRdb reanalyzed the 5' RACE reads and collapses them to one entry per CDR3 protein, without DNA. Here the sample table reports about 380,000 distinct CDR3 sequences. The sample comprised blood. The receptors here all came from a human donor with ulcerative colitis or Crohn's disease, or a healthy co-twin of an affected twin (not recorded which). Each CDR3 is given with its conserved first and last residue.

j_gene	v_gene	CDR3aa
TRBJ2-5	TRBV7-8	CASSYPVVAVRETQYF
TRBJ2-2	TRBV20-1	CSAPGTSGGKTGELFF
TRBJ2-1	TRBV12-3/TRBV12-4	CASSLVGGISNEQFF
TRBJ2-5	TRBV4-2	CASSFGDTGQETQYF
TRBJ1-2	TRBV5-6	CASSSNRDRGHGYGYTF
TRBJ1-4	TRBV6-5	CASSYGTGASEKLFF
TRBJ2-5	TRBV5-4	CASSSTPGLGKTQYF
TRBJ2-3	TRBV4-3	CASSPWGTDTQYF
TRBJ1-1	TRBV24-1	CATSGVGVESEAFF
TRBJ2-2	TRBV9	CASSVVVNTGELFF
TRBJ2-3	TRBV4-2	CASSRGDGPSTDTRYF
TRBJ1-2	TRBV5-1	CASSPGTVWVYTF
TRBJ1-2	TRBV18	CASSPGGGGNYGYTF
TRBJ2-5	TRBV7-8	CASSLAVQGGETQYF
TRBJ2-1	TRBV19	CASSFARQGSNEQFF
TRBJ2-7	TRBV7-9	CASSSQGTTHPYEQYF
TRBJ2-1	TRBV11-2	CASISGVRVLSSSYNEQFF
TRBJ1-4	TRBV20-1	CSALDRGQGKEKLFF
TRBJ2-2	TRBV7-3	CASSLNSWTVNTGELFF
TRBJ2-5	TRBV28	CASSMTGRETQYF
TRBJ2-2	TRBV12-3/TRBV12-4	CASSPGQGYTGELFF
TRBJ2-2	TRBV4-3	CASSQGSTGELFF
TRBJ2-5	TRBV4-3	CASSHRWLGGGQETQYF
TRBJ1-6	TRBV7-9	CASSTGGRDSPLHF
TRBJ2-5	TRBV6-2/TRBV6-3	CASNLDPGQVNQETQYF
TRBJ2-2	TRBV5-1	CASSLGLAAGELFF
TRBJ2-4	TRBV20-1	CSARLEGNIQYF
TRBJ2-7	TRBV12-3/TRBV12-4	CASSPRTGSGREQYF
TRBJ2-6	TRBV11-2	CASSVRQPDFSGANVLTF
TRBJ2-5	TRBV9	CASSVGPRGSYETQYF
TRBJ1-2	TRBV5-1	CASSLGGARYGYTF
TRBJ1-5	TRBV4-3	CASSQDPFGSQPQHF
TRBJ2-3	TRBV4-3	CASSRWSGGADTQYF
TRBJ2-1	TRBV30	CAWSVIISGEQFF
TRBJ2-5	TRBV5-1	CASSLSDRQETQYF
TRBJ2-4	TRBV7-3	CASSRGDAKNIQYF
TRBJ2-1	TRBV12-3/TRBV12-4	CASSSLGGGGSNEQFF
TRBJ2-7	TRBV12-3/TRBV12-4	CASRRETGGDYEQYF
TRBJ2-3	TRBV5-4	CASSLAGALTDTQYF
TRBJ2-7	TRBV4-3	CASSQDSLSYEQYF
TRBJ2-5	TRBV24-1	CATSDGLRGETQYF
TRBJ2-1	TRBV6-1	CASSDQGFNEQFF
TRBJ1-2	TRBV4-1	CASSQDPSTGLGYGYTF
TRBJ1-1	TRBV5-5	CASSSPGGGTEAFF
TRBJ2-5	TRBV7-9	CASSPRLALKEETQYF
TRBJ1-5	TRBV29-1	CSVAGGVSNQPQHF
TRBJ1-2	TRBV5-1	CASHQESPANYGYTF
TRBJ2-7	TRBV20-1	CSARGGQGRYEQYF
TRBJ2-7	TRBV7-2	CASRLDPSTHEQYF
TRBJ2-7	TRBV5-1	CASSLPGQLPAGQYF
TRBJ2-2	TRBV7-2	CASSPYLGGGNGELFF
TRBJ1-5	TRBV12-3/TRBV12-4	CASSPYSTGDDQPQHF
TRBJ2-7	TRBV7-2	CASSLFEPPYEQYF
TRBJ2-7	TRBV20-1	CSARDGASRYEQYF
TRBJ2-2	TRBV24-1	CATSRGVSGELFF
TRBJ2-3	TRBV7-2	CASSLPDGRSTDTQYF
TRBJ2-7	TRBV3-1	CASSLPGAGRNEQYF
TRBJ2-5	TRBV9	CASSVTGLADQETQYF
TRBJ2-3	TRBV27	CASSLWESISTDTQYF